A single sample is the source of the 31 T cell receptor beta chains below, sequenced in a study of T cell responses to AZD1222 COVID-19 vaccine. Data came from immunoSEQ multiplex PCR; TCRdb stores just in-frame clones and leaves some out. The data show 160,000 or so clones, 90% to 95% seen once. The sample in question was peripheral blood, obtained on day 0 of AZD1222 vaccination. The source of these receptors is an adult in good health.

V and J are TRBV18 and TRBJ2-1; weak D call: TRBD2 (5 bases). This CDR3 is 11 amino acids long. Germline V gives CDR1 KGHSH, CDR2 LQKENI. With 11 bases removed from V and 8 bases from J, the gap between germline ends came to 13 bases. The CDR3 loop reads CAGSALDEQFF. The CDR3 DNA reads as TGTGCCGGGAGCGCCCTGGATGAGCAGTTCTTC.

Note on this clone: Other DNA sequences in this sample translate to the same CDR3. V gene TRBV5-1 combines with J gene TRBJ1-1; D is unresolved. CDR1 is SGHRS and CDR2 is YFSETQ in the germline V gene. V was trimmed by 0 bases and J by 0 bases, leaving 6 bases between them. The CDR3 is 14 residues long. For the CDR3, the DNA is TGCGCCAGCAGCTTGGAGAGGATGAACACTGAAGCTTTCTTT. It specifies CASSLERMNTEAFF.

The rearrangement joins TRBV30 to TRBJ1-1; D is uncertain. Germline V gene lookup returns CDR1 GTSNPN and CDR2 SVGIG (reference sequence). Trimming removed 3 bases at V and 10 bases at J, with 15 bases between. This CDR3 region has 12 residues. The CDR3 bases are TGTGCCTGGAGCATAACCGGGCTGCGAGCTTTCTTT. Encoded protein: CAWSITGLRAFF.

The chain recombines TRBV7-9 with TRBJ1-2; no reliable D call. Germline CDR1 reads SEHNR; CDR2 reads FQNEAQ (reference sequence). Trimming cost V 5 bases and J 8 bases, with 12 bases left between them. The CDR3 loop spans 12 amino acids. The CDR3 is CASSRTGLGYTF. CDR3 DNA sequence: TGTGCCAGCAGCCGTACTGGGTTAGGCTACACCTTC.

The V and J genes are TRBV7-2 and TRBJ2-1; 10 bases are a match to TRBD1. The germline V gene has CDR1 SGHTA and CDR2 FQGNSA. Unmatched junction bases numbered 2, after V lost 1 base and J lost 8 bases. The CDR3 covers 14 residues. The CDR3 region is CASSLVGQGHEQFF. In DNA, the CDR3 is TGTGCCAGCAGCTTAGTGGGACAGGGGCATGAGCAGTTCTTC.

This clone appeared a single time. The V call is TRBV7-8, the J call TRBJ2-3; perhaps TRBD2 as D (8 bases). The CDR3 sequence is 17 residues long. The V gene lost 2 bases and the J gene lost 5 bases, with 20 bases spanning the gap. From germline, CDR1 is SGHVS and CDR2 FQNEAQ. DNA for the CDR3: TGTGCCAGCAGCTTATGGCCCGGGAGGGGGCAAGTAGATACGCAGTATTTT. Protein sequence: CASSLWPGRGQVDTQYF.

The genes are TRBV6-2 or TRBV6-3 and TRBJ1-5; 7 nucleotides match TRBD1. The CDR3 consists of 15 residues. V shed 6 bases and J 4 bases; nucleotides not matched to a gene: 9. Germline V gene data show CDR1 as MNHEY and CDR2 as SVGEGT. The CDR3 DNA reads TGTGCCAGCAGCAGAGGACAGGTCCTTAATCAGCCCCAGCATTTT. Translation gives CASSRGQVLNQPQHF.

The V call is TRBV20-1, the J call TRBJ1-6; 9 nucleotides match TRBD1. Per the germline V gene, CDR1 is DFQATT and CDR2 is SNEGSKA (reference sequence). This CDR3 region has 16 residues. V shed 3 bases, J shed 6 bases, and the junction held 9 bases outside the gene matches. CDR3 sequence (DNA): TGCAGTGCTAGTCGGACAGGGGTCCACTCTAATTCACCCCTCCACTTT. Its protein product is CSASRTGVHSNSPLHF.

The rearrangement links TRBV5-4 to TRBJ2-7, with 11 bases aligning to TRBD2. Germline-derived CDR1 and CDR2 are SGHNT and YYREEE (reference sequence). Trimming at V came to 3 bases and at J to 0 bases, leaving 2 bases not matched to a gene. The CDR3 is 15 residues long. CDR3: CASSWGTSGSYEQYF. Here the CDR3 DNA reads TGTGCCAGCAGCTGGGGGACTAGCGGCTCCTACGAGCAGTACTTC.

In its sample, this clone was seen once. CDR3 sequence (DNA): TGTGCCAGCAGCTTTCGGGTCCACGAGCAGTACTTC. Amino acids: CASSFRVHEQYF. The chain joins TRBV7-9 to TRBJ2-7; D remains unclear. Germline assignment: CDR1 SEHNR and CDR2 FQNEAQ (reference sequence). With 3 bases removed from V and 5 bases from J, the gap between germline ends came to 8 bases. The CDR3 is 12 amino acids.

The chain links TRBV28 to TRBJ1-6, with a tentative D call TRBD1 (5 bases). Trimming took off 7 bases at V and 9 bases at J, with 19 bases between the two ends. This CDR3 has 15 residues. Germline loops: CDR1 MDHEN, CDR2 SYDVKM. The CDR3 region is CASKAALGVSSPLHF. As DNA, the CDR3 is TGTGCCAGCAAAGCGGCACTAGGGGTCTCTTCACCCCTCCACTTT.

V is TRBV19 and J is TRBJ2-3, with 7 bases matching TRBD1. The CDR3 is 15 amino acids. The V segment lost 4 bases and the J segment 4 bases; nucleotides outside the gene matches: 8. The germline V gene encodes CDR1 LNHDA and CDR2 SQIVND (reference sequence). The CDR3 DNA reads as TGTGCCAGTAGTAGTACAGGGGTCCCCCCAGATACGCAGTATTTT. Amino acids: CASSSTGVPPDTQYF. The full variable domain, rest sourced from reference TRBV19 and TRBJ2-3, is DGGITQSPKYLFRKEGQNVTLSCEQNLNHDAMYWYRQDPGQGLRLIYYSQIVNDFQKGDIAEGYSVSREKKESFPLTVTSAQKNPTAFYLCASSSTGVPPDTQYFGPGTRLTVL.

The chain has TRBV3-1 (or the pseudogene TRBV3-2) and TRBJ1-5; 9 bases map to TRBD1. The CDR3 extends over 19 amino acids. Germline trimming cut 4 bases from V and 1 base from J; bases unmatched to any gene: 14. The germline CDR1 and CDR2 sequences are LGHDT and YNNKEL (reference sequence). CDR3 DNA sequence: TGTGCCAGCAGCCCGAATTCGTTACAGGGGGCAAGGAGCAATCAGCCCCAGCATTTT. Its protein product is CASSPNSLQGARSNQPQHF.

The CDR3 DNA sequence: TGCGCCAGCAGGGAGACTAGCGGGACCTCCTACGAGCAGTACTTC. It is translated as CASRETSGTSYEQYF. The genes are TRBV5-1 and TRBJ2-7, with 11 positions matching TRBD2. This CDR3 region has 15 residues. Germline values: CDR1 SGHRS, CDR2 YFSETQ. The trim removed 5 bases at V and 0 bases at J, leaving 4 bases unmatched.

In nucleotides, the CDR3 is TGTGCCAGCAGCTTGGCCGCCGGAAAGAACACTGAAGCTTTCTTT. This gives the protein CASSLAAGKNTEAFF. V is TRBV5-5 and J is TRBJ1-1; D unclear. V was shortened by 0 bases and J by 1 base, with 10 bases between the two germline ends. Germline CDR1 and CDR2: SGHKS and YYEKEE (reference sequence). This CDR3 is 15 amino acids long. Filled out from reference TRBV5-5 and TRBJ1-1, the complete variable domain reads DAGVTQSPTHLIKTRGQQVTLRCSPISGHKSVSWYQQVLGQGPQFIFQYYEKEERGRGNFPDRFSARQFPNYSSELNVNALLLGDSALYLCASSLAAGKNTEAFFGQGTRLTVV.

The CDR3 region has the DNA TGTGCCTCGGGACAGGACAACAATCAGCCCCAGCATTTT. It codes for CASGQDNNQPQHF. The V call is TRBV30, the J call TRBJ1-5; 8 bases fit TRBD1. This CDR3 is built from 13 residues. Unmatched junction bases numbered 5, after V lost 7 bases and J lost 3 bases. The germline CDR1 and CDR2 sequences are GTSNPN and SVGIG (reference sequence).

The chain recombines TRBV2 with TRBJ2-7; 7 bases fit TRBD2. This CDR3 region has 13 residues. J was trimmed by 5 bases and V by 4 bases; bases with no gene match: 5. Germline V gene data show CDR1 as SNHLY and CDR2 as FYNNEI. CDR3 in amino acids: CASSGNGRDEQYF. CDR3 coding DNA: TGTGCCAGCAGTGGTAATGGGAGGGACGAGCAGTACTTC. The full variable domain, rest sourced from reference TRBV2 and TRBJ2-7, is EPEVTQTPSHQVTQMGQEVILRCVPISNHLYFYWYRQILGQKVEFLVSFYNNEISEKSEIFDDQFSVERPDGSNFTLKIRSTKLEDSAMYFCASSGNGRDEQYFGPGTRLTVT.

V and J are TRBV6-5 and TRBJ1-1; TRBD1 might be the D (5 bases). This CDR3 spans 13 amino acids. The V gene's germline CDR1 is MNHEY and CDR2 SVGAGI. Trimming removed 9 bases from V and 6 bases from J, with 17 bases in between. CDR3 DNA: TGTGCCAGTCACTATATGGGGGTCCCTGAAGCTTTCTTT. Amino acids: CASHYMGVPEAFF.

This clone was seen only once. The chain employs TRBV19 and TRBJ2-3; 8 bases agree with TRBD2. With 2 bases clipped from V and 3 bases from J, the junction kept 13 bases outside the gene matches. The CDR3 consists of 18 residues. Germline values: CDR1 LNHDA, CDR2 SQIVND (reference sequence). The CDR3: CASSINPPWREVTDTQYF. The DNA for the CDR3 is TGTGCCAGTAGTATAAACCCCCCGTGGCGGGAGGTAACAGATACGCAGTATTTT.

This chain connects TRBV5-4 to TRBJ2-7; TRBD1 or TRBD2 may be the D gene (5 bases each). The V end was cut by 4 bases, the J end by 1 base, with 9 bases between. The V gene's germline CDR1 is SGHNT and CDR2 YYREEE (reference sequence). The CDR3 spans 13 residues. The CDR3: CASSGDQSYEQYF. DNA for the CDR3: TGTGCCAGCAGCGGGGACCAGTCCTACGAGCAGTACTTC.

This clone was counted a single time. The V call is TRBV4-3, the J call TRBJ1-5; a weak D match, TRBD1 (5 bases). Germline loops: CDR1 LGHNA, CDR2 YSLEER. There are 19 residues in the CDR3. V was pared by 0 bases and J by 0 bases, with 18 bases between. The chain's CDR3 is CASSQEGLPIRYSNQPQHF. CDR3 DNA: TGCGCCAGCAGCCAAGAGGGGCTCCCCATTCGTTATAGCAATCAGCCCCAGCATTTT.

CDR3 in amino acids: CASSKVWLHHEQYF. The CDR3 DNA reads as TGTGCCAGCAGCAAAGTATGGTTGCATCACGAGCAGTACTTC. The V and J genes are TRBV21-1 and TRBJ2-7. TRBV21-1 is reported as a pseudogene. The CDR3 spans 14 residues.

J is TRBJ1-1 and V is TRBV7-6; D gene uncertain. Germline loops: CDR1 SGHVS, CDR2 FNYEAQ. V lost 2 bases and J lost 1, with 8 bases in between. This CDR3 is 14 amino acids long. Here the CDR3 DNA reads TGTGCCAGCAGCTTACGAGGCCCGAACACTGAAGCTTTCTTT. It is translated as CASSLRGPNTEAFF.

The chain uses TRBV7-2 and TRBJ2-3; D may correspond to TRBD1 or TRBD2 (5 bases each). In germline, CDR1 is SGHTA, CDR2 FQGNSA. The CDR3 runs 16 residues. V lost 4 bases to trimming and J lost 0 bases, with 14 bases between them. The CDR3 bases are TGTGCCAGCAGCTATCAAGCGGACATGAGCACAGATACGCAGTATTTT. Translation: CASSYQADMSTDTQYF.

The chain carries TRBV29-1 and TRBJ1-4; unclear D gene. The CDR3 has 15 amino acids. Trimming shortened V by 4 bases and J by 0 bases, and 12 bases separated the two germline ends. Per the germline V gene, CDR1 is SQVTM and CDR2 is ANQGSEA. CDR3 DNA: TGCAGCGTTGTCGGCGAAGAGGCAACTAATGAAAAACTGTTTTTT. Residues: CSVVGEEATNEKLFF.

V is TRBV6-2 or TRBV6-3 and J is TRBJ1-2; D not certain. The V gene lost 2 bases and the J gene lost 7 bases, with 26 bases spanning the gap. Germline V CDR1 and CDR2: MNHEY, SVGEGT. There are 18 residues in the CDR3. Written as DNA, the CDR3 is TGTGCCAGCAGTTACGACGGTCACAGCTCCCCTCTTCAGTCTGGCTACACCTTC. Its protein product is CASSYDGHSSPLQSGYTF.

CDR3 amino acids: CASSPSTYEQYF. CDR3 sequence (DNA): TGTGCCAGCAGCCCAAGTACCTACGAGCAGTACTTC. The chain couples TRBV11-2 to TRBJ2-7; D is undetermined. V was trimmed by 5 bases and J by 2 bases, leaving 7 bases between them. Per the germline V gene, CDR1 is SGHAT and CDR2 is FQNNGV. The CDR3 is 12 amino acids.

V gene TRBV7-9 combines with J gene TRBJ2-6, with 7 bases fitting TRBD2. From germline, CDR1 is SEHNR and CDR2 FQNEAQ (reference sequence). Trimming cost V 5 bases and J 0 bases; bases outside gene matches: 7. The CDR3 sequence is 17 residues long. CDR3 DNA sequence: TGTGCCAGCAGCCCGGGAGGCGGATACTCTGGGGCCAACGTCCTGACTTTC. Its protein product is CASSPGGGYSGANVLTF. Looking up the rest from reference TRBV7-9 and TRBJ2-6 gives the full variable domain: DTGVSQNPRHKITKRGQNVTFRCDPISEHNRLYWYRQTLGQGPEFLTYFQNEAQLEKSRLLSDRFSAERPKGSFSTLEIQRTEQGDSAMYLCASSPGGGYSGANVLTFGAGSRLTVL.

The chain has TRBV6-5 and TRBJ2-7; the D gene is possibly TRBD1 (6 bases). The CDR3 length is 15 residues. Germline V CDR1 and CDR2: MNHEY, SVGAGI. Trimming took 7 bases from V and 3 from J, leaving 19 bases between them. CDR3 sequence (DNA): TGTGCCAGCACTCCCCAAGGACAGTACCTCTACGAGCAGTACTTC. This codes for CASTPQGQYLYEQYF.

This clone was observed once. The J gene is TRBJ1-5, the V gene TRBV2; no clear D gene. Trimming took off 3 bases at V and 5 bases at J, with 11 bases between the two ends. This CDR3 comprises 14 residues. Germline assignment: CDR1 SNHLY and CDR2 FYNNEI. CDR3 coding DNA: TGTGCCAGCAGTGAGTTAAGGCCGGATCAGCCCCAGCATTTT. Translating gives CASSELRPDQPQHF.

The chain has TRBV7-8 and TRBJ1-1; TRBD1 aligns across 7 bases. CDR3 size: 15 residues. The trim removed 5 bases at V and 2 bases at J, leaving 8 bases unmatched. Germline V gene data show CDR1 as SGHVS and CDR2 as FQNEAQ. For the CDR3, the DNA is TGTGCCAGCAGCACTACCGGGACAGCCAACACTGAAGCTTTCTTT. This codes for CASSTTGTANTEAFF. The full variable domain, completed using reference TRBV7-8 and TRBJ1-1, is GAGVSQSPRYKVAKRGQDVALRCDPISGHVSLFWYQQALGQGPEFLTYFQNEAQLDKSGLPSDRFFAERPEGSVSTLKIQRTQQEDSAVYLCASSTTGTANTEAFFGQGTRLTVV.